Below are 26 T cell receptor beta chains sequenced from a single sample in a study of blood T cell repertoires in COVID-19. Produced via immunoSEQ multiplex PCR; TCRdb's table is partial and in-frame only. The repertoire holds 150,000 to 200,000 clones, just under 90% seen once, with roughly an eighth in the top ten. Sequencing was performed on peripheral blood. The receptors shown here come from a woman in her seventies with COVID-19, enrolled during active disease.

This chain joins TRBV27 and TRBJ2-1; 7 bases align to TRBD2. Trimming at V came to 6 bases and at J to 4 bases, leaving 12 bases not matched to a gene. The length of the CDR3 is 16 residues. Per the germline V gene, CDR1 is MNHEY and CDR2 is SMNVEV (reference sequence). CDR3 sequence (DNA): TGTGCCAGCAGGCCAGAGGTGGCTAGCGGATACAATGAGCAGTTCTTC. It is translated as CASRPEVASGYNEQFF.

The CDR3 spells CASSRIRQGANQPQHF. Here the CDR3 DNA reads TGTGCCAGCAGTCGTATTAGACAGGGGGCGAATCAGCCCCAGCATTTT. The V and J genes are TRBV6-2 or TRBV6-3 and TRBJ1-5, with TRBD1 matching 10 bases. This CDR3 is 16 amino acids long. The germline CDR1 and CDR2 sequences are MNHEY and SVGEGT. J lost 4 bases, V lost 5 bases, and 8 bases had no gene match.

This chain connects TRBV18 to TRBJ2-3, with D uncertain. V dropped 6 bases and J dropped 1 base, with 5 bases sitting between them. CDR1 and CDR2 from the germline V gene are KGHSH and LQKENI. The CDR3 contains 12 residues. DNA for the CDR3: TGTGCCAGCTCTCTCCGCACAGATACGCAGTATTTT. Its translation: CASSLRTDTQYF. The variable domain in full, completed from reference TRBV18 and TRBJ2-3, reads NAGVMQNPRHLVRRRGQEARLRCSPMKGHSHVYWYRQLPEEGLKFMVYLQKENIIDESGMPKERFSAEFPKEGPSILRIQQVVRGDSAAYFCASSLRTDTQYFGPGTRLTVL.

The V and J genes are TRBV5-1 and TRBJ2-7; perhaps TRBD1 as D (6 bases). Trimming shortened V by 4 bases and J by 2 bases, and 10 bases separated the two germline ends. The CDR3 has 13 residues. The V gene's germline CDR1 is SGHRS and CDR2 YFSETQ. The CDR3 loop is CASSTGTPYEQYF. CDR3 nucleotide sequence: TGCGCCAGCAGCACCGGGACACCCTACGAGCAGTACTTC.

The V and J genes are TRBV18 and TRBJ2-2; 8 bases are shared with TRBD2. The CDR3 is 15 amino acids. Per the germline V gene, CDR1 is KGHSH and CDR2 is LQKENI. Unmatched junction bases numbered 4, after V lost 1 base and J lost 6 bases. The CDR3 DNA reads as TGTGCCAGCTCACCACGGGGACTAGGGGCCGGGGAGCTGTTTTTT. Translation: CASSPRGLGAGELFF.

This chain connects TRBV4-2 to TRBJ1-3; possibly TRBD1 for D (5 bases). The CDR3 runs 17 residues. Germline lookup yields CDR1 LGHNA and CDR2 YNFKEQ. The V end lost 2 bases, the J end lost 3 bases, and 17 bases lay between the germline ends. The chain's CDR3 is CASSQFGLGASGNTIYF. The CDR3 coding sequence is TGTGCCAGCAGCCAATTCGGTTTAGGGGCAAGTGGAAACACCATATATTTT.

This clone was observed once. The chain couples TRBV18 to TRBJ2-3; D is uncertain. Trimming took 2 bases from V and 6 from J, leaving 6 bases between them. Germline CDR1 is KGHSH and CDR2 is LQKENI. The CDR3 extends over 12 amino acids. The CDR3 sequence is CASSPKLDTQYF. CDR3 DNA: TGTGCCAGCTCACCAAAGCTTGATACGCAGTATTTT.

The rearrangement links TRBV5-1 to TRBJ1-1; unclear D gene. Per the germline V gene, CDR1 is SGHRS and CDR2 is YFSETQ. This CDR3 comprises 13 residues. Trimming took off 3 bases at V and 8 bases at J, with 14 bases between the two ends. CDR3: CASSSKSQREAFF. CDR3 sequence (DNA): TGCGCCAGCAGCTCGAAATCACAGAGAGAAGCTTTCTTT.

The V gene is TRBV3-1 (or the pseudogene TRBV3-2), the J gene TRBJ2-2, with D perhaps matching TRBD2 (5 bases). Germline V gene lookup returns CDR1 LGHDT and CDR2 YNNKEL (reference sequence). The V end lost 1 base, the J end lost 4 bases, and 7 bases lay between the germline ends. The CDR3 is 14 amino acids. Here the CDR3 DNA reads TGTGCCAGCAGCCAAGGGGGAGTCACCGGGGAGCTGTTTTTT. It specifies CASSQGGVTGELFF.

This clone has just one count. The rearrangement uses TRBV19 and TRBJ2-6, with D possibly TRBD1 on 5 matching bases. V lost 2 bases to trimming and J lost 4 bases, with 12 bases between them. The CDR3 spans 16 residues. Per the germline V gene, CDR1 is LNHDA and CDR2 is SQIVND (reference sequence). Written as DNA, the CDR3 is TGTGCCAGTAGTATACAGGGTACCCCCGGGGCCAACGTCCTGACTTTC. Its protein product is CASSIQGTPGANVLTF.

V gene TRBV5-8 combines with J gene TRBJ2-1; D may be TRBD1 (5 bases). This CDR3 contains 13 residues. Trimming shortened V by 2 bases and J by 4 bases, and 7 bases separated the two germline ends. Germline values: CDR1 SGHTS, CDR2 YDEGEE. For the CDR3, the DNA is TGTGCCAGCAGCTTTGCAGGGTACAATGAGCAGTTCTTC. It is translated as CASSFAGYNEQFF.

This chain connects TRBV10-3 to TRBJ1-2; 12 positions match TRBD1. The CDR3 is 18 residues long. The V gene end was trimmed by 6 bases and the J gene end by 1 base; junction bases not matched to a gene: 12. The V gene's germline CDR1 is ENHRY and CDR2 SYGVKD. The CDR3 loop is CAISASGTGGGFNYGYTF. The CDR3 DNA follows: TGTGCCATCAGCGCTTCCGGGACAGGGGGCGGATTTAACTATGGCTACACCTTC.

Note on this clone: One end of the junction is discordant with germline, which a read error may explain. The rearrangement uses TRBV3-1 (or the pseudogene TRBV3-2) and TRBJ2-4; D uncertain. This CDR3 has 12 amino acids. Germline lookup yields CDR1 LGHDT and CDR2 YNNKEL (reference sequence). The chain's CDR3 is CASSQAENIQYF. DNA for the CDR3: TGTGCCAGCAGCCAAGCCGAAAACATTCAGTACTTC.

This chain links TRBV27 with TRBJ2-2; the match to TRBD2 covers 13 bases. The CDR3 extends over 16 amino acids. V trimming: 7 bases; J trimming: 4 bases; junction bases outside the gene matches: 6. CDR1 and CDR2 (germline): MNHEY, SMNVEV (reference sequence). Here the CDR3 reads CASIRLAGGFTGELFF. The CDR3 DNA reads as TGTGCCAGCATAAGACTAGCGGGAGGCTTCACCGGGGAGCTGTTTTTT.

The V gene is TRBV28, the J gene TRBJ1-1; perhaps TRBD1 as D (5 bases). Trimming stripped 5 bases from V and 3 bases from J, with 13 bases between. The CDR3 runs to 14 residues. Germline-derived CDR1 and CDR2 are MDHEN and SYDVKM. CDR3 in amino acids: CASSRPVGHTEAFF. The CDR3 coding sequence is TGTGCCAGCAGTCGTCCCGTGGGGCACACTGAAGCTTTCTTT.

The V call is TRBV19, the J call TRBJ1-2, with D unresolved. The CDR3 runs 17 residues. Germline CDR1 is LNHDA and CDR2 is SQIVND (reference sequence). Deletions cut 5 bases from V and 8 bases from J, with 27 bases between. The CDR3 loop is CASSQSSGTNHPEGYTF. The CDR3, as DNA: TGTGCCAGTAGTCAAAGCAGCGGAACAAACCATCCGGAGGGCTACACCTTC. Filled out from reference TRBV19 and TRBJ1-2, the complete variable domain reads DGGITQSPKYLFRKEGQNVTLSCEQNLNHDAMYWYRQDPGQGLRLIYYSQIVNDFQKGDIAEGYSVSREKKESFPLTVTSAQKNPTAFYLCASSQSSGTNHPEGYTFGSGTRLTVV.

The rearrangement links TRBV2 to TRBJ2-5; the match to TRBD2 covers 8 bases. Germline lookup yields CDR1 SNHLY and CDR2 FYNNEI. This CDR3 spans 17 amino acids. V lost 8 bases, J lost 2 bases, and 16 bases stayed unmatched. In nucleotides, the CDR3 is TGTGCCAGCTCAAAAAGCACGGGAGGGATACTACAAGAGACCCAGTACTTC. Translating it yields CASSKSTGGILQETQYF.

The chain uses TRBV7-3 and TRBJ2-6, with D perhaps TRBD1 (6 bases). Trimming removed 0 bases at V and 2 bases at J, with 8 bases between. This CDR3 comprises 16 residues. Germline CDR1 SGHTA, CDR2 FQGTGA. The chain's CDR3 is CASSLTSGAGANVLTF. The CDR3 coding sequence is TGTGCCAGCAGCTTAACGTCAGGGGCTGGGGCCAACGTCCTGACTTTC. Full variable domain (remainder filled in from reference TRBV7-3 and TRBJ2-6): GAGVSQTPSNKVTEKGKYVELRCDPISGHTALYWYRQSLGQGPEFLIYFQGTGAADDSGLPNDRFFAVRPEGSVSTLKIQRTERGDSAVYLCASSLTSGAGANVLTFGAGSRLTVL.

This chain links TRBV13 with TRBJ2-2, with TRBD2 matching over 14 bases. Germline V gene data show CDR1 as PRHDT and CDR2 as FYEKMQ (reference sequence). After removal of 5 bases from V and 6 bases from J, the junction contained 5 bases not matched to a gene. The CDR3 extends over 16 amino acids. The DNA of the CDR3 is TGTGCCAGCAGCCCGACTAGCGGGAGGGAGGCCGGGGAGCTGTTTTTT. This encodes CASSPTSGREAGELFF.

The rearrangement joins TRBV19 to TRBJ1-2; the match to TRBD1 covers 7 bases. V lost 4 bases, J lost 7 bases, and 3 bases stayed unmatched. CDR1 and CDR2 (germline): LNHDA, SQIVND (reference sequence). The CDR3 length is 12 residues. The CDR3 reads CASSKDRSGYTF. The CDR3 region has the DNA TGTGCCAGTAGTAAGGACAGGTCTGGCTACACCTTC.

The chain couples TRBV7-3 to TRBJ2-7, with 9 bases lining up with TRBD2. Germline V gene sequence: CDR1 SGHTA, CDR2 FQGTGA. Trimming removed 4 bases from V and 3 bases from J; junction bases left unmatched: 1. CDR3 length: 13 residues. As DNA, the CDR3 is TGTGCCAGCAGCTATAGCGGGAGCTACGAGCAGTACTTC. Its translation: CASSYSGSYEQYF.

The chain uses TRBV5-1 and TRBJ2-2; possibly TRBD2 for D (6 bases). V lost 0 bases, J lost 4 bases, and 13 bases lay in between. The germline CDR1 and CDR2 sequences are SGHRS and YFSETQ. The CDR3 runs to 16 residues. The CDR3 sequence is CASSLVGGRSTGELFF. The CDR3 coding sequence is TGCGCCAGCAGCTTGGTCGGTGGGAGGAGCACCGGGGAGCTGTTTTTT. Drawing the rest from reference TRBV5-1 and TRBJ2-2, the complete variable domain is KAGVTQTPRYLIKTRGQQVTLSCSPISGHRSVSWYQQTPGQGLQFLFEYFSETQRNKGNFPGRFSGRQFSNSRSEMNVSTLELGDSALYLCASSLVGGRSTGELFFGEGSRLTVL.

This clone was counted only a few times. The chain couples TRBV5-1 to TRBJ1-4; 7 bases are shared with TRBD1. From germline, CDR1 is SGHRS and CDR2 YFSETQ. Trimming at V came to 5 bases and at J to 6 bases, leaving 7 bases not matched to a gene. The CDR3 has 14 amino acids. The CDR3 DNA reads as TGCGCCAGCAGACCAACAGGGGACGATGAAAAACTGTTTTTT. Its protein product is CASRPTGDDEKLFF.

The rearrangement joins TRBV3-1 (or the pseudogene TRBV3-2) to TRBJ2-2; the match to TRBD2 covers 11 bases. Germline trimming cut 6 bases from V and 4 bases from J; bases unmatched to any gene: 4. The CDR3 totals 15 residues. Germline CDR1 reads LGHDT; CDR2 reads YNNKEL (reference sequence). CDR3 in DNA: TGTGCCAGCAGGAGACTAGCGGGACTCACCGGGGAGCTGTTTTTT. Translated: CASRRLAGLTGELFF.

The chain carries TRBV27 and TRBJ1-2, with 11 bases matching TRBD1. The junction had 3 bases not matched to a gene; V was cut back by 5 bases and J by 7 bases. From germline, CDR1 is MNHEY and CDR2 SMNVEV (reference sequence). The CDR3 is 13 amino acids. The CDR3 nucleotides are TGTGCCAGCAGTCGCGGACAGGGGGCTGGCTACACCTTC. This translates into CASSRGQGAGYTF.

The chain joins TRBV5-1 to TRBJ2-3; maybe TRBD2 (7 bases). The CDR3 has 15 residues. From germline, CDR1 is SGHRS and CDR2 YFSETQ. V was trimmed by 7 bases and J by 3 bases, leaving 18 bases between them. This chain's CDR3 is CASALGGGRTDTQYF. The CDR3, as DNA: TGCGCCAGCGCCCTGGGGGGCGGGAGAACAGATACGCAGTATTTT.